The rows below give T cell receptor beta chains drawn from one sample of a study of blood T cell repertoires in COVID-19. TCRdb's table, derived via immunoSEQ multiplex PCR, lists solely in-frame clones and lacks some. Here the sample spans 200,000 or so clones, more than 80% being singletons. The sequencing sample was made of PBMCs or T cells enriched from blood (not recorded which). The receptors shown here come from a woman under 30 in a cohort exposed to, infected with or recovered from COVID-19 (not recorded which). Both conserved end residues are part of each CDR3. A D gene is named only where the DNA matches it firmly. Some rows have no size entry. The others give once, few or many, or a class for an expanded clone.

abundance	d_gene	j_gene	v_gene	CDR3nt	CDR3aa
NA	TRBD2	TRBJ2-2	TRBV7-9	TGTGCCAGCAGACTCAGCGGGAGTGTCCCCGGGGAGCTGTTTTTT	CASRLSGSVPGELFF
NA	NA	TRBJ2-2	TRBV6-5	TGTGCCAGCAGGGACTTGAACACCGGGGAGCTGTTTTTT	CASRDLNTGELFF
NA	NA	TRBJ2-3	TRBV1	TGCACCAGCAGCCAAGTGCCCGTCGCGGGGGGCCCCACAGATACGCAGTATTTT	CTSSQVPVAGGPTDTQYF
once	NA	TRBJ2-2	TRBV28	TGTGCCAGCATGTATAGTAGGGAGCTGTTTTTT	CASMYSRELFF
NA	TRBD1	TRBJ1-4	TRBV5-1	TGCGCCAGCAGTTCCGCCGGGACAGGGCGGGAAAAACTGTTTTTT	CASSSAGTGREKLFF
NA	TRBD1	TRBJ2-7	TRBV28	TGTGCCAGCACCAGACGACAGGGGTACGACGAGCAGTACTTC	CASTRRQGYDEQYF
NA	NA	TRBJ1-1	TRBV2	TGTGCCAGCAGTGGACTGGTTGACGGCACTGAAGCTTTCTTT	CASSGLVDGTEAFF
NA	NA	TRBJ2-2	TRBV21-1	TGTGCCAGATACCCGTCGCCAGCGGACACCGGGGAGCTGTTTTTT	CARYPSPADTGELFF
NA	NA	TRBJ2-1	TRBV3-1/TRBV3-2	TGTGCCAGCAGCCCGGGGACTTCTGATGAGCAGTTCTTC	CASSPGTSDEQFF
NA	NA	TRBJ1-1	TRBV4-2	TGTGCCAGCAGCCCATTAATTCTAAACACTGAAGCTTTCTTT	CASSPLILNTEAFF
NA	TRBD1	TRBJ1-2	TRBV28	TGTGCCAGCAGTATCACCGGGACAGGGCTCAACTATGGCTACACCTTC	CASSITGTGLNYGYTF
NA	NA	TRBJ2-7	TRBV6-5	TGTGCCAGCGTTCTCTCCTACGAGCAGTACTTC	CASVLSYEQYF
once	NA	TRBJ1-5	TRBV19	TGTGCCAGTACTCGGACACAGGGCTTGGGTCAGCCCCAGCATTTT	CASTRTQGLGQPQHF
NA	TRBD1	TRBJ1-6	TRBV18	TGTGCCAGCTCCGCCGGGACAGGGCCAAATTCACCCCTCCACTTT	CASSAGTGPNSPLHF
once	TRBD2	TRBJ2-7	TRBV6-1	TGTGCCAGCAGTGAAAGACTAGCGGGTAGCTACGAGCAGTACTTC	CASSERLAGSYEQYF
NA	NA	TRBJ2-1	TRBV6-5	TGTGCCAGCAGTATTACAGGTTACAATGAGCAGTTCTTC	CASSITGYNEQFF
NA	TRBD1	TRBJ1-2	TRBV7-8	TGTGCCAGCAGTCCACAGGGGGCGGGAGACTATGGCTACACCTTC	CASSPQGAGDYGYTF
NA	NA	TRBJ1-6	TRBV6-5	TGTGCCAGCAGTTACCAGGGATCCTATAATTCACCCCTCCACTTT	CASSYQGSYNSPLHF